The entry that follows covers one TCR beta chain sequence. The PCR contained 60 Vbeta and 13 Jbeta primers. Sequenced by immunoSEQ multiplex PCR; TCRdb stores in-frame clones only, minus some. This sample's clone table lists about 92,000 clones. The data are from a study of cytomegalovirus exposure and HLA in healthy donors. Germline V CDR1 and CDR2: GTSNPN, SVGIG (reference sequence). V lost 7 bases and J 3 bases, leaving 9 bases between the germline ends. CDR3 length equals 11 residues. The chain has TRBV30 and TRBJ1-1, with D possibly being TRBD1 (6 bases). This TCR came from a man in his fifties in good health and CMV-seropositive. Sequencing input: PBMCs. CDR3 DNA: TGTGCCTCGACAGGTTACACTGAAGCTTTCTTT. This encodes CASTGYTEAFF.